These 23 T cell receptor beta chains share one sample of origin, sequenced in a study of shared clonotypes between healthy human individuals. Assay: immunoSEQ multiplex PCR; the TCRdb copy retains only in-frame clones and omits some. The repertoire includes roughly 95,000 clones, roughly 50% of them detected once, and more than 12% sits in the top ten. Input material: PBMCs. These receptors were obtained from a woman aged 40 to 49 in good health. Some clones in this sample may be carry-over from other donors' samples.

In DNA form, the CDR3 reads TGTGCCAGCAGCCCAGTCAGGGGTAGCGGGATTAACAATGAGCAGTTCTTC. It translates to CASSPVRGSGINNEQFF. The chain employs TRBV7-9 and TRBJ2-1, with 8 bases aligning to TRBD2. There are 17 residues in the CDR3. J was trimmed by 5 bases and V by 5 bases; bases with no gene match: 14. Per germline, CDR1 SEHNR and CDR2 FQNEAQ (reference sequence).

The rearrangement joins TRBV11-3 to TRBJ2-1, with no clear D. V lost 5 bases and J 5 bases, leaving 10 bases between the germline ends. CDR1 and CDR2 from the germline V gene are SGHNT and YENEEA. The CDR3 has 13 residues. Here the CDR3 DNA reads TGTGCCAGCAGCCCACGGACCAACAATGAGCAGTTCTTC. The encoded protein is CASSPRTNNEQFF.

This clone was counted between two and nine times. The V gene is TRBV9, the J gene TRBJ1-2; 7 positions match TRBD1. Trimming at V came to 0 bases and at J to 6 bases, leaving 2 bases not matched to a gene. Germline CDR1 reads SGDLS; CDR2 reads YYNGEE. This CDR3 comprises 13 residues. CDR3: CASSVGGQNGYTF. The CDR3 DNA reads TGTGCCAGCAGCGTAGGGGGACAGAATGGCTACACCTTC.

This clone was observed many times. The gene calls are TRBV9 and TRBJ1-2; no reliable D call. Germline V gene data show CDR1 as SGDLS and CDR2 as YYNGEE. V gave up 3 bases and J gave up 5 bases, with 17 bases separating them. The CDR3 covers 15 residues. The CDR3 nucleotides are TGTGCCAGCAGCGGATCAGGTGCCTCTAGGTATGGCTACACCTTC. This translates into CASSGSGASRYGYTF. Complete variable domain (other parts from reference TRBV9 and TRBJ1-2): DSGVTQTPKHLITATGQRVTLRCSPRSGDLSVYWYQQSLDQGLQFLIQYYNGEERAKGNILERFSAQQFPDLHSELNLSSLELGDSALYFCASSGSGASRYGYTFGSGTRLTVV.

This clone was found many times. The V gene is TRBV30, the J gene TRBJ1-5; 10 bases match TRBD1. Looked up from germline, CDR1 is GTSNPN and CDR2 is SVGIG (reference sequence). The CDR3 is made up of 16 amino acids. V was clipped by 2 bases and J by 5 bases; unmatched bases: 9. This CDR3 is CAWSKPRGQGHQPQHF. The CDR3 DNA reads TGTGCCTGGAGTAAACCGCGGGGACAGGGGCATCAGCCCCAGCATTTT. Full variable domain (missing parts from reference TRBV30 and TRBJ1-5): SQTIHQWPATLVQPVGSPLSLECTVEGTSNPNLYWYRQAAGRGLQLLFYSVGIGQISSEVPQNLSASRPQDRQFILSSKKLLLSDSGFYLCAWSKPRGQGHQPQHFGDGTRLSIL.

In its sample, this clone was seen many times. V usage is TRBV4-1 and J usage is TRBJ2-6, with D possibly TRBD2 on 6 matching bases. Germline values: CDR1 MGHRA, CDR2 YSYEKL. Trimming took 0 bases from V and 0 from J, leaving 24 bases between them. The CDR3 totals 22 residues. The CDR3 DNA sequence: TGCGCCAGCAGCCAAGATCCGGCGGCGGGGCTGACGGGGTACTCTGGGGCCAACGTCCTGACTTTC. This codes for CASSQDPAAGLTGYSGANVLTF.

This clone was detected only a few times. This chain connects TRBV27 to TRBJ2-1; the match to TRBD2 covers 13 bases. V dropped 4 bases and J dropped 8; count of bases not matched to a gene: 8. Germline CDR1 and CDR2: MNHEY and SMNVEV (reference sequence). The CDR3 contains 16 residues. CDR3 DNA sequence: TGTGCCAGCAGTTCGCCACTAGCGGGAGGGTGGCATGAGCAGTTCTTC. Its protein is CASSSPLAGGWHEQFF.

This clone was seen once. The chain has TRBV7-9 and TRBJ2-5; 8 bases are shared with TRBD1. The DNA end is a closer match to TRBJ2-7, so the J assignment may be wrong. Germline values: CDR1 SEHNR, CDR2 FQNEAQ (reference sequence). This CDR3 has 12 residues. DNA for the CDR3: TGTGCCAGCAGCTCCAGGGGGCCCGAGCAGTACTTC. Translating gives CASSSRGPEQYF.

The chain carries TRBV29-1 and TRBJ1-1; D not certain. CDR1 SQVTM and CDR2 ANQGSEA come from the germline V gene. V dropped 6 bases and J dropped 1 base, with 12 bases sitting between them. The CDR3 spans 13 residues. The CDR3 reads CSVLSLGNTEAFF. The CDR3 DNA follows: TGCAGCGTCCTCTCATTAGGGAACACTGAAGCTTTCTTT.

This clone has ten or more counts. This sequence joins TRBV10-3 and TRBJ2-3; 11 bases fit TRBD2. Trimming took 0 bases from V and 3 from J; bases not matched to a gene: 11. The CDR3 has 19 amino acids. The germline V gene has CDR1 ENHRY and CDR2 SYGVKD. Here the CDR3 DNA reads TGTGCCATCAGTGAGTCTCTAGCGGGAGGACTAGTCCCTACAGATACGCAGTATTTT. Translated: CAISESLAGGLVPTDTQYF.

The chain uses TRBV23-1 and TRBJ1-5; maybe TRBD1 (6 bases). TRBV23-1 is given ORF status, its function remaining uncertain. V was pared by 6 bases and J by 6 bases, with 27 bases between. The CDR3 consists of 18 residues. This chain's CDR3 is CASSPRLQGRPGGQPQHF. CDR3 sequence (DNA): TGCGCCAGCAGCCCCCGGCTCCAGGGGAGGCCCGGCGGTCAGCCCCAGCATTTT.

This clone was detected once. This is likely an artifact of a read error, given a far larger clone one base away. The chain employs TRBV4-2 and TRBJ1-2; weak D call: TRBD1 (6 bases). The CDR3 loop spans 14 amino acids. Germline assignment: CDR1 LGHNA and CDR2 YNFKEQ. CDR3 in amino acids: CASSLATGYYGYAF. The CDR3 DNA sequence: TGTGCCAGCAGCTTAGCTACAGGGTACTATGGCTACGCCTTC.

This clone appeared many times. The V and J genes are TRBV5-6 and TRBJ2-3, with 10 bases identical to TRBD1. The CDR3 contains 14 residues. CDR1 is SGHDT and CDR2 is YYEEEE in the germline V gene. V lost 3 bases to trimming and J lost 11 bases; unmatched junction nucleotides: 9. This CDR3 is CASSSPTGGFGQYF. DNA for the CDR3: TGTGCCAGCAGCTCCCCGACAGGGGGCTTCGGGCAGTATTTT.

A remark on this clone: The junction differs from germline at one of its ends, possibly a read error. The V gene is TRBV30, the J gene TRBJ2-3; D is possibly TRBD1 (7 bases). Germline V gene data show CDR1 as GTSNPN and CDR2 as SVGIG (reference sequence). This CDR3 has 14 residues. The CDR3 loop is CAWTPGDSTDTQYF. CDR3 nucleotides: TGTGCCTGGACCCCGGGGGACAGCACGGATACGCAGTATTTT.

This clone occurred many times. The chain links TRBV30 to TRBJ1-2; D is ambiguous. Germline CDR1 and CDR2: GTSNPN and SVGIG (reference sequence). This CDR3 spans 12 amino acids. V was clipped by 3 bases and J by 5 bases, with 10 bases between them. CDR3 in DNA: TGTGCCTGGAGATCGCTTGGATATGGCTACACCTTC. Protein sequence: CAWRSLGYGYTF.

The CDR3 DNA follows: TGTGCCTGGAGTGTACTGTTGACAGGGAAAGGCTACACCTTC. It translates to CAWSVLLTGKGYTF. The rearrangement uses TRBV30 and TRBJ1-2, with 7 bases fitting TRBD1. V shed 0 bases, J shed 8 bases, and the junction held 9 bases outside the gene matches. The CDR3 totals 14 residues. Germline V gene data show CDR1 as GTSNPN and CDR2 as SVGIG (reference sequence).

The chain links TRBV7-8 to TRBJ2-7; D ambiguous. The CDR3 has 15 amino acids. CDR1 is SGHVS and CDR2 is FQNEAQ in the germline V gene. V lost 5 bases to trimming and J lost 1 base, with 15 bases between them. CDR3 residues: CASSLGYAPSYEQYF. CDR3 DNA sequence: TGTGCCAGCAGCCTAGGATATGCGCCTTCCTACGAGCAGTACTTC. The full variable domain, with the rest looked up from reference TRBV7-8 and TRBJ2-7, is GAGVSQSPRYKVAKRGQDVALRCDPISGHVSLFWYQQALGQGPEFLTYFQNEAQLDKSGLPSDRFFAERPEGSVSTLKIQRTQQEDSAVYLCASSLGYAPSYEQYFGPGTRLTVT.

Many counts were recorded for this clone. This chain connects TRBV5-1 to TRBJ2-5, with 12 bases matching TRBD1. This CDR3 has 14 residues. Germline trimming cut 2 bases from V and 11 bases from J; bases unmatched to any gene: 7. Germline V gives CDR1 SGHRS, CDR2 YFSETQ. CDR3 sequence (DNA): TGCGCCAGCAGCTTTTCGGGACAGGGGGCATCTCAGTACTTC. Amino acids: CASSFSGQGASQYF. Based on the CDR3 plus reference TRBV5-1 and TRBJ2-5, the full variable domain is KAGVTQTPRYLIKTRGQQVTLSCSPISGHRSVSWYQQTPGQGLQFLFEYFSETQRNKGNFPGRFSGRQFSNSRSEMNVSTLELGDSALYLCASSFSGQGASQYFGPGTRLLVL.

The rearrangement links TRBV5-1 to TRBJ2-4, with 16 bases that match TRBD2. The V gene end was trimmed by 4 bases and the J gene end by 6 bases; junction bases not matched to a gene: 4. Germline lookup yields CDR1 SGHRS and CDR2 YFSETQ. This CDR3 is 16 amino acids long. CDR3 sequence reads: CASSAGLAGGRNIQYF. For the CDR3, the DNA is TGCGCCAGCAGCGCGGGACTAGCGGGAGGGCGAAACATTCAGTACTTC.

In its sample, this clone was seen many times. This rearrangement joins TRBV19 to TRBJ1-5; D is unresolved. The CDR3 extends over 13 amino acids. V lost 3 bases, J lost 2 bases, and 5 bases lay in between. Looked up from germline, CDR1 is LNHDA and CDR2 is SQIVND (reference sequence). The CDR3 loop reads CASSISGNQPQHF. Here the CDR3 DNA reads TGTGCCAGTAGTATTTCGGGCAATCAGCCCCAGCATTTT. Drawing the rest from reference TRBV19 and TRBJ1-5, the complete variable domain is DGGITQSPKYLFRKEGQNVTLSCEQNLNHDAMYWYRQDPGQGLRLIYYSQIVNDFQKGDIAEGYSVSREKKESFPLTVTSAQKNPTAFYLCASSISGNQPQHFGDGTRLSIL.

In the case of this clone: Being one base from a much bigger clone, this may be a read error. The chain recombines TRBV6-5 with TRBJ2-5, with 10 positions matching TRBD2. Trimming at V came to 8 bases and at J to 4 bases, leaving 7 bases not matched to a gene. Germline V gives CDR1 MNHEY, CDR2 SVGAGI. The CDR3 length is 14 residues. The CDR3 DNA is TGTGCCAGCGGAGCGGGAGGGGTGCGAGAGACCCAGTACTTC. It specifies CASGAGGVRETQYF.

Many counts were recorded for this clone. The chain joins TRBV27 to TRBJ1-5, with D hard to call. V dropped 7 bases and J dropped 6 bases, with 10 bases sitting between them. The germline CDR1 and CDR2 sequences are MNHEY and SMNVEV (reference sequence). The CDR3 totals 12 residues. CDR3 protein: CASMGVGQPQHF. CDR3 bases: TGTGCCAGCATGGGAGTTGGTCAGCCCCAGCATTTT.

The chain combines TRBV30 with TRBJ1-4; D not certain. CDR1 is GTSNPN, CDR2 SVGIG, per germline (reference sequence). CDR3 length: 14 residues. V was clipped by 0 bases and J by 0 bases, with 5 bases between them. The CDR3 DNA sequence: TGTGCCTGGAGTGTAGGAGCAACTAATGAAAAACTGTTTTTT. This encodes CAWSVGATNEKLFF.